The sample holds a few counts of the clone carrying this T cell receptor (beta chain). This sample was included in a study of T-cell memory formation after mild COVID-19. TCRdb redid the calling of the 5' RACE reads with MiXCR, one entry per CDR3 protein. The data show about 150,000 distinct CDR3 sequences, roughly 24% seen once. V shed 0 bases and J shed 2 bases, with 6 bases lying between them. The germline CDR1 and CDR2 sequences are MGHRA and YSYEKL. CDR3 length: 14 residues. The V gene is TRBV4-1, the J gene TRBJ2-3, with unresolved D. The TCR was taken from an adult woman who had mild COVID-19 (a few samples of this study predate the infection). Cell type and time point are not known. Sequenced sample: PBMCs or a T cell subset sorted from them (not recorded which). For the CDR3, the DNA is TGCGCCAGCAGCCAAGATCACCTCACAGATACGCAGTATTTT. Translation: CASSQDHLTDTQYF.